Each of the 18 T cell receptor beta chains below was sequenced from the same sample in a study of blood T cell repertoires in COVID-19. Only in-frame clones appear in the TCRdb table, and some are missing; sequencing was by immunoSEQ multiplex PCR. The sample includes roughly 140,000 clones, over 80% of them seen just once. Sequencing used PBMCs or T cells enriched from blood (not recorded which). These TCRs come from a man aged 55 to 70 who had recovered from COVID-19.

The J gene is TRBJ2-7, the V gene TRBV19; TRBD2 agrees at 12 bases. The germline V gene encodes CDR1 LNHDA and CDR2 SQIVND (reference sequence). This CDR3 spans 16 amino acids. V lost 6 bases and J lost 0; bases outside the gene matches: 6. Here the CDR3 DNA reads TGTGCCAGTAGGAGACTAGCGGGAGAAAGCTCCTACGAGCAGTACTTC. This translates into CASRRLAGESSYEQYF.

The rearrangement uses TRBV2 and TRBJ2-7, with 8 bases lining up with TRBD1. The germline CDR1 and CDR2 sequences are SNHLY and FYNNEI. The V gene end was trimmed by 6 bases and the J gene end by 6 bases; junction bases not matched to a gene: 7. This CDR3 is built from 13 residues. CDR3 DNA sequence: TGTGCCAGCAGCGTAGATACAGGGGGCGAGCAGTACTTC. This gives the protein CASSVDTGGEQYF.

This rearrangement joins TRBV9 to TRBJ1-1, with D possibly matching TRBD1 (6 bases). There are 15 residues in the CDR3. V was pared by 3 bases and J by 0 bases, with 12 bases between. Germline V gene data show CDR1 as SGDLS and CDR2 as YYNGEE. This CDR3 is CASSGAGTMNTEAFF. The CDR3 DNA is TGTGCCAGCAGCGGCGCCGGGACAATGAACACTGAAGCTTTCTTT.

The chain is built from TRBV19 and TRBJ1-2; the D is unclear. This CDR3 has 13 residues. Per germline, CDR1 LNHDA and CDR2 SQIVND (reference sequence). V was trimmed by 9 bases and J by 2 bases, leaving 13 bases between them. DNA of the CDR3: TGTGCCAGCCGCCGGGGTAGCAACTATGGCTACACCTTC. This sequence encodes CASRRGSNYGYTF.

The genes are TRBV5-1 and TRBJ2-7; D possibly corresponds to TRBD1 (5 bases). V lost 2 bases to trimming and J lost 0 bases, with 9 bases between them. CDR3 length equals 14 residues. The germline gives CDR1 SGHRS, CDR2 YFSETQ. The CDR3 region has the DNA TGCGCCAGCAGCTTCCAGGGCCCCTCCTACGAGCAGTACTTC. It encodes CASSFQGPSYEQYF.

This chain connects TRBV23-1 to TRBJ2-5; D uncertain. TRBV23-1 belongs to the ORF category, with a function that is uncertain. The CDR3 covers 14 residues. Trimming took 4 bases from V and 1 from J, leaving 10 bases between them. This CDR3 reads CASSRRSCQETQYF. The CDR3 DNA reads as TGCGCCAGCAGTCGCAGGTCTTGCCAAGAGACCCAGTACTTC.

The chain uses TRBV28 and TRBJ2-7; D is perhaps TRBD1 (5 bases). Germline V gives CDR1 MDHEN, CDR2 SYDVKM. This CDR3 has 14 amino acids. Trimming removed 2 bases at V and 4 bases at J, with 12 bases between. The CDR3 DNA follows: TGTGCCAGCAGTTTAGTCCGCAGGGCATACGAGCAGTACTTC. Amino acids: CASSLVRRAYEQYF.

This rearrangement joins TRBV6-6 to TRBJ1-1; 8 positions match TRBD1. V trimming: 4 bases; J trimming: 7 bases; junction bases outside the gene matches: 11. Germline loops: CDR1 MNHNY, CDR2 SVGAGI (reference sequence). This CDR3 has 15 residues. The CDR3 reads CASSSPGQGGGEAFF. CDR3 in DNA: TGTGCCAGCAGTTCCCCCGGACAGGGTGGAGGTGAAGCTTTCTTT.

The chain carries TRBV19 and TRBJ1-5; possible D gene TRBD1, 6 bases. In germline, CDR1 is LNHDA, CDR2 SQIVND (reference sequence). The CDR3 is made up of 15 amino acids. V lost 3 bases to trimming and J lost 7 bases, with 16 bases between them. CDR3 residues: CASSIGRAGEQPQHF. The CDR3 DNA follows: TGTGCCAGTAGTATTGGAAGGGCAGGGGAACAGCCCCAGCATTTT.

The chain combines TRBV7-2 with TRBJ1-6; D gene ambiguous. The CDR3 spans 14 residues. Germline-derived CDR1 and CDR2 are SGHTA and FQGNSA. The V gene lost 1 base and the J gene lost 10 bases, with 11 bases spanning the gap. The CDR3 nucleotides are TGTGCCAGCAGCTTAGGAGGTTCCGGATCACCCCTCCACTTT. As protein: CASSLGGSGSPLHF. Combining the CDR3 with reference TRBV7-2 and TRBJ1-6 gives the whole variable domain GAGVSQSPSNKVTEKGKDVELRCDPISGHTALYWYRQSLGQGLEFLIYFQGNSAPDKSGLPSDRFSAERTGGSVSTLTIQRTQQEDSAVYLCASSLGGSGSPLHFGNGTRLTVT.

The rearrangement links TRBV9 to TRBJ1-5; a weak D match, TRBD1 (5 bases). The CDR3 length is 13 residues. The germline V and J ends were trimmed by 4 bases and 9 bases, with 14 bases remaining between them. The germline V gene encodes CDR1 SGDLS and CDR2 YYNGEE. The chain's CDR3 is CASSPPQGPPQHF. The CDR3 bases are TGTGCCAGCAGCCCGCCCCAGGGTCCGCCCCAGCATTTT.

This rearrangement joins TRBV2 to TRBJ1-2, with TRBD1 matching 7 bases. CDR1 SNHLY and CDR2 FYNNEI come from the germline V gene. This CDR3 region has 14 residues. V gave up 6 bases and J gave up 6 bases; unmatched junction bases: 10. The CDR3 DNA is TGTGCCAGCAGAGGGATTGACAGGGTTAATGGCTACACCTTC. It yields the protein CASRGIDRVNGYTF.

This chain uses TRBV5-4 with TRBJ1-6; D perhaps matches TRBD1 (5 bases). Germline-derived CDR1 and CDR2 are SGHNT and YYREEE (reference sequence). CDR3 size: 15 residues. V dropped 1 base and J dropped 3 bases, with 8 bases sitting between them. CDR3 region: CASSLSGVYNSPLHF. CDR3 sequence (DNA): TGTGCCAGCAGCTTGTCGGGGGTCTATAATTCACCCCTCCACTTT.

The chain carries TRBV5-5 and TRBJ2-3; TRBD1 might be the D (6 bases). The ends were cut back, 0 bases at V and 6 bases at J, with 17 bases in the middle. The germline V gene has CDR1 SGHKS and CDR2 YYEKEE (reference sequence). The CDR3 extends over 16 amino acids. CDR3 residues: CASSLGAGALLDTQYF. The CDR3 DNA follows: TGTGCCAGCAGCTTGGGGGCAGGGGCCCTTTTGGATACGCAGTATTTT.

This chain uses TRBV12-3 or TRBV12-4 with TRBJ2-3; perhaps TRBD2 as D (5 bases). This CDR3 has 11 residues. Between the trimmed V and J ends, which lost 3 bases and 15 bases, there was a span of 13 bases. Written as DNA, the CDR3 is TGTGCCAGCAGTTTCGCCGGGAAAGGATATTTT. It codes for CASSFAGKGYF.

This chain joins TRBV20-1 and TRBJ2-3; no firm D call. Germline CDR1 is DFQATT and CDR2 is SNEGSKA (reference sequence). The CDR3 is 11 amino acids. Trimming cost V 6 bases and J 8 bases, with 12 bases left between them. The CDR3 sequence is CSAIGGVTQYF. The DNA for the CDR3 is TGCAGTGCAATAGGTGGAGTTACGCAGTATTTT.

The V and J genes are TRBV6-5 and TRBJ2-7; 9 nucleotides agree with TRBD2. Germline V gives CDR1 MNHEY, CDR2 SVGAGI. The CDR3 is 16 amino acids. Trimming took 2 bases from V and 3 from J; bases not matched to a gene: 8. The CDR3 protein is CASSYPVGLAVYEQYF. As DNA, the CDR3 is TGTGCCAGCAGTTACCCTGTGGGACTAGCAGTCTACGAGCAGTACTTC.

The rearrangement links TRBV7-7 to TRBJ1-6; 8 bases are a match to TRBD1. The germline gives CDR1 SSHAT, CDR2 FNYEAQ (reference sequence). The CDR3 extends over 13 amino acids. J lost 13 bases, V lost 5 bases, and 7 bases had no gene match. The CDR3 nucleotides are TGTGCCAGCAGCCCAGACAGGGGCGAGCCCCTCCACTTT. This encodes CASSPDRGEPLHF. Using reference TRBV7-7 and TRBJ1-6 for the parts outside the CDR3, the full variable domain is GAGVSQSPRYKVTKRGQDVTLRCDPISSHATLYWYQQALGQGPEFLTYFNYEAQPDKSGLPSDRFSAERPEGSISTLTIQRTEQRDSAMYRCASSPDRGEPLHFGNGTRLTVT.